The rows below give T cell receptor beta chains drawn from one sample of a study of T cell repertoires in cytomegalovirus infection. TCRdb redid the calling of the reads with MiXCR, one entry per CDR3 protein. The data hold approximately 250,000 distinct CDR3 sequences, with around an eighth observed a single time. Specimen: PBMCs. The origin of the receptors is a human donor in good health (CMV status not recorded). Some clones in this sample may be carry-over from other donors' samples. The CDR3 runs from the conserved cysteine through the conserved F or W. The D gene is left open where the match is weak. Only some rows state a clone size, as once, few, many or a class for expanded clones.

D gene	J gene	clone size	V gene	CDR3 protein	CDR3 DNA
TRBD2	TRBJ2-1	many	TRBV12-5	CASGLNQGGAYNEQFF	TGTGCTAGTGGTTTGAATCAGGGAGGGGCCTACAATGAGCAGTTCTTC
TRBD2	TRBJ2-4	-	TRBV19	CASSTTTSAEAKNIQYF	TGTGCCAGTAGTACGACGACTAGCGCCGAAGCCAAAAACATTCAGTACTTC
-	TRBJ1-1	many	TRBV6-1	CASSSLPANTEAFF	TGTGCCAGCAGTAGCCTCCCTGCGAACACTGAAGCTTTCTTT
-	TRBJ2-2	many	TRBV7-3	CASSLSNTGELFF	TGTGCCAGCAGCTTAAGTAACACCGGGGAGCTGTTTTTT
-	TRBJ1-2	-	TRBV12-3/TRBV12-4	CASTLMTVSYGYTF	TGTGCCAGCACCTTGATGACAGTGTCCTATGGCTACACCTTC
-	TRBJ2-2	few	TRBV28	CASTPGGNTGELFF	TGTGCCAGCACCCCTGGTGGGAACACCGGGGAGCTGTTTTTT
-	TRBJ2-4	few	TRBV4-3	CASSQDPRTAKNIQYF	TGCGCCAGCAGCCAAGATCCGAGGACGGCCAAAAACATTCAGTACTTC
-	TRBJ2-3	many	TRBV6-5	CASRDVADTQYF	TGTGCCAGCAGGGACGTAGCGGATACGCAGTATTTT
-	TRBJ1-5	-	TRBV6-6	CASSAEEGNQPQHF	TGTGCCAGCAGTGCCGAGGAGGGCAATCAGCCCCAGCATTTT
-	TRBJ1-3	-	TRBV5-1	CASRSGDSGNTIYF	TGCGCCAGCAGATCGGGGGATTCTGGAAACACCATATATTTT
-	TRBJ2-5	many	TRBV28	CASIHPGARETQYF	TGTGCCAGCATTCATCCGGGAGCCAGAGAGACCCAGTACTTC
TRBD1	TRBJ1-5	many	TRBV28	CASSRDSLQPQHF	TGTGCCAGCAGTCGGGACAGTTTACAGCCCCAGCATTTT
-	TRBJ2-2	-	TRBV28	CASSPSGTGNGGELFF	TGTGCCAGCAGCCCTAGCGGGACAGGGAACGGCGGGGAGCTGTTTTTT
TRBD1	TRBJ2-7	few	TRBV6-1	CASSERQGTYEQYF	TGTGCCAGCAGTGAGCGACAGGGTACCTACGAGCAGTACTTC
-	TRBJ1-4	few	TRBV18	CASSPGDATNEKLFF	TGTGCCAGCTCACCAGGAGACGCAACTAATGAAAAACTGTTTTTT
-	TRBJ2-1	-	TRBV6-2/TRBV6-3	CASSYRRDSYNEQFF	TGTGCCAGCAGTTATCGAAGGGATTCCTACAATGAGCAGTTCTTC
TRBD1	TRBJ1-2	many	TRBV27	CASSDTGGRGYTF	TGTGCCAGCAGTGACACAGGGGGAAGGGGCTACACCTTC
-	TRBJ1-3	-	TRBV19	CASSGSTSGNTIYF	TGTGCCAGTAGTGGTTCGACCTCTGGAAACACCATATATTTT
-	TRBJ2-1	few	TRBV6-1	CASGGALYNEQFF	TGTGCCAGCGGCGGGGCCCTTTACAATGAGCAGTTCTTC
-	TRBJ2-1	many	TRBV10-3	CAISESRSVGTEQFF	TGTGCCATCAGTGAGTCGAGGAGCGTCGGGACCGAGCAGTTCTTC
TRBD1	TRBJ1-5	many	TRBV10-3	CAISVQPGTGGQPQHF	TGTGCCATCAGTGTCCAACCCGGGACAGGGGGCCAGCCCCAGCATTTT
-	TRBJ1-1	-	TRBV28	CASRGQLATEAFF	TGTGCCAGCAGGGGCCAGCTGGCCACTGAAGCTTTCTTT